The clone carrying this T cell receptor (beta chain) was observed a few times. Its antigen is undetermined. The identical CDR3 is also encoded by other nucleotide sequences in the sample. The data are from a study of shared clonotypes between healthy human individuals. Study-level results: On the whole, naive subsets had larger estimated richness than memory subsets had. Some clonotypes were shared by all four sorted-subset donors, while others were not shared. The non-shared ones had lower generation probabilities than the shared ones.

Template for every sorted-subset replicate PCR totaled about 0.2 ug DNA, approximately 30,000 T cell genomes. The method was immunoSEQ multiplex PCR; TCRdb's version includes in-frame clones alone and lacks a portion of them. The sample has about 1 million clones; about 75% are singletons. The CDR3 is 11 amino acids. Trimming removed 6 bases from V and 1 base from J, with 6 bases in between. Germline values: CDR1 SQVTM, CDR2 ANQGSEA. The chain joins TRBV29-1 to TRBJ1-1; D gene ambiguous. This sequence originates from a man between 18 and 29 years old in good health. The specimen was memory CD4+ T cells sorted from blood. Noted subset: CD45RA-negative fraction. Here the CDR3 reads CSVKGNTEAFF. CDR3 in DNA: TGCAGCGTGAAGGGGAACACTGAAGCTTTCTTT.